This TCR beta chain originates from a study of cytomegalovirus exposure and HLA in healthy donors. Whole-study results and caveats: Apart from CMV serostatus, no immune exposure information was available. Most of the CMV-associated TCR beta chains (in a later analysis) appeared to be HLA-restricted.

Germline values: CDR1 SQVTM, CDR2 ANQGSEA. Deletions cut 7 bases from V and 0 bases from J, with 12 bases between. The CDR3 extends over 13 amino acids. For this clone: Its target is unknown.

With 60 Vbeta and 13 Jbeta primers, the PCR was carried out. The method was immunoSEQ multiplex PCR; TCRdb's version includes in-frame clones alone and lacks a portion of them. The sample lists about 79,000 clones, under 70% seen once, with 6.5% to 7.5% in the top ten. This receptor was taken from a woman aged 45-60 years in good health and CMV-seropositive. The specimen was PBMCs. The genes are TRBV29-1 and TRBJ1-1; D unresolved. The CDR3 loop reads CSGQNYVNTEAFF. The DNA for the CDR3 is TGCAGCGGACAAAATTATGTGAACACTGAAGCTTTCTTT.